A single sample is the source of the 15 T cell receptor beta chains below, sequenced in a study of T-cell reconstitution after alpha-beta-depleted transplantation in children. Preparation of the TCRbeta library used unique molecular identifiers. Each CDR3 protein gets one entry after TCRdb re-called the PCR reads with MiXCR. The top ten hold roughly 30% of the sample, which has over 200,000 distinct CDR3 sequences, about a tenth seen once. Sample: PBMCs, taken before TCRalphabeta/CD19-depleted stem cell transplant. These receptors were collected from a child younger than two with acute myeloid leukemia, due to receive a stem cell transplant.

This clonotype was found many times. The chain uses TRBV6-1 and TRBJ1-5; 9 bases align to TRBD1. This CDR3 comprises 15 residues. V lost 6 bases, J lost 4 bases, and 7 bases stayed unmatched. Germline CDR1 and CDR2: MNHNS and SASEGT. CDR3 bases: TGTGCCAGCAGGACTTCCGGGACAGGGAATCAGCCCCAGCATTTT. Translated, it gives CASRTSGTGNQPQHF.

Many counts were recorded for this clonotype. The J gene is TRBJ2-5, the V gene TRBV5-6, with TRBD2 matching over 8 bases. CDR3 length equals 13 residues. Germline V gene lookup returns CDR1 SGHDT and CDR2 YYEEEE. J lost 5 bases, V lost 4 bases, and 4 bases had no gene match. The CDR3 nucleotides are TGTGCCAGCAGCCCGGGACTAGAGGAGACCCAGTACTTC. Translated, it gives CASSPGLEETQYF.

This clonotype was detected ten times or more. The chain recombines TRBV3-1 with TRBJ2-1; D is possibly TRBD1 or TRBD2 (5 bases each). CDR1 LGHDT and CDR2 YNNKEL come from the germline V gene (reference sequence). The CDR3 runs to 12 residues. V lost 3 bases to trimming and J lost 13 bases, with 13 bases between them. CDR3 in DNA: TGTGCCAGCAGCCAGGGGACCTCAGCCCAGTTCTTC. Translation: CASSQGTSAQFF.

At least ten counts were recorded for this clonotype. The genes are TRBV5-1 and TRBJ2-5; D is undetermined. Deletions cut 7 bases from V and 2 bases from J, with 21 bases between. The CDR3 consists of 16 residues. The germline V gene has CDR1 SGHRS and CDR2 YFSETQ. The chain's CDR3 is CASRPLLITNQETQYF. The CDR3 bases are TGCGCCAGCCGCCCGCTCTTGATCACCAATCAAGAGACCCAGTACTTC. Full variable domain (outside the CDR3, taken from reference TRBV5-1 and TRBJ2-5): KAGVTQTPRYLIKTRGQQVTLSCSPISGHRSVSWYQQTPGQGLQFLFEYFSETQRNKGNFPGRFSGRQFSNSRSEMNVSTLELGDSALYLCASRPLLITNQETQYFGPGTRLLVL.

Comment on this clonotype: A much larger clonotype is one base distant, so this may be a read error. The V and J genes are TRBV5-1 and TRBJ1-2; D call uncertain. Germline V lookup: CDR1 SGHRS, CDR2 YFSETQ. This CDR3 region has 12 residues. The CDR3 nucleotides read TGCGCCAGCAGCTTGACTAACTATGGCGACACCTTC. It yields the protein CASSLTNYGDTF.

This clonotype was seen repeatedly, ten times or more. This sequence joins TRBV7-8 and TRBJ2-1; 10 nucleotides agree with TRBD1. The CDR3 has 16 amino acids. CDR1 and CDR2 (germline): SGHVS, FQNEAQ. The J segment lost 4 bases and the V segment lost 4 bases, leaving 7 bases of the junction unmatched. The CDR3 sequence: CASSSKAGQGYNEQFF. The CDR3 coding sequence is TGTGCCAGCAGCTCTAAGGCGGGACAGGGGTACAATGAGCAGTTCTTC.

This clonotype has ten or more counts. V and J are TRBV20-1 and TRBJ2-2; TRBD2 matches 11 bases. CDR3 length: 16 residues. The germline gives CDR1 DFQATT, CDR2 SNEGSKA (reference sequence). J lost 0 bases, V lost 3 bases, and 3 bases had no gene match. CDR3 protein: CSASTSGRSNTGELFF. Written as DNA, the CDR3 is TGCAGTGCTAGCACTAGCGGGAGATCGAACACCGGGGAGCTGTTTTTT.

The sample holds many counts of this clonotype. The CDR3 here is CASSQDKTLRGRTNENEQFF. The CDR3 DNA sequence: TGCGCCAGCAGCCAAGATAAGACGCTAAGGGGGAGAACAAATGAGAATGAGCAGTTCTTC. The genes are TRBV4-1 and TRBJ2-1; D might be TRBD1 (6 bases). Germline CDR1 and CDR2: MGHRA and YSYEKL. V gave up 0 bases and J gave up 7 bases, with 28 bases separating them. The CDR3 extends over 20 amino acids.

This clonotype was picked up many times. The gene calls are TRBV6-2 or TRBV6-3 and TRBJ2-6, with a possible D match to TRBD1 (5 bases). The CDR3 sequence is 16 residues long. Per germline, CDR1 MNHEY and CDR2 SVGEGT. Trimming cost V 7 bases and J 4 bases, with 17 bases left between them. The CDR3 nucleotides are TGTGCCAGCACCAACGAAGGGGCGCAAGGGGCCAACGTCCTGACTTTC. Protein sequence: CASTNEGAQGANVLTF.

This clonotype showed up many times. The CDR3: CSANRGRRQETQYF. CDR3 bases: TGCAGCGCCAACAGGGGGCGAAGGCAAGAGACCCAGTACTTC. This chain links TRBV29-1 with TRBJ2-5, with 9 nucleotides matching TRBD1. The CDR3 is made up of 14 amino acids. The J segment lost 2 bases and the V segment lost 7 bases, leaving 8 bases of the junction unmatched. From germline, CDR1 is SQVTM and CDR2 ANQGSEA.

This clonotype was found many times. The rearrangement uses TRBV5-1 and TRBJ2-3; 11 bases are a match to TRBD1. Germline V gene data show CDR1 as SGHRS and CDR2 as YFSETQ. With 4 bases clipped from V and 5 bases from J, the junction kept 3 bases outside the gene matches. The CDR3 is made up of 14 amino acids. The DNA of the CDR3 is TGCGCCAGCAGCCTCGGGACAGGGGGAGATACGCAGTATTTT. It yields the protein CASSLGTGGDTQYF. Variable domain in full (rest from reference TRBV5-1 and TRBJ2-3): KAGVTQTPRYLIKTRGQQVTLSCSPISGHRSVSWYQQTPGQGLQFLFEYFSETQRNKGNFPGRFSGRQFSNSRSEMNVSTLELGDSALYLCASSLGTGGDTQYFGPGTRLTVL.

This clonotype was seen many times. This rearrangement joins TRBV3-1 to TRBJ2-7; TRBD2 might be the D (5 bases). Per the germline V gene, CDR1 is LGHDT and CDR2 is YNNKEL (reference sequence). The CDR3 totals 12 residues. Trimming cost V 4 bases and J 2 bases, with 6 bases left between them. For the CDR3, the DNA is TGTGCCAGCAGCCCGACTACCTACGAGCAGTACTTC. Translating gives CASSPTTYEQYF.

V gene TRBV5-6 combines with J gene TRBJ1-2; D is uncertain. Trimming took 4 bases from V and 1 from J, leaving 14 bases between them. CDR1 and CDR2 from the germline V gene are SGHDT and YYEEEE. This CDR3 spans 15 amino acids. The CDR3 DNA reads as TGTGCCAGCAGCGGTTGGGGTTTGGGTAACTATGGCTACACCTTC. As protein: CASSGWGLGNYGYTF.

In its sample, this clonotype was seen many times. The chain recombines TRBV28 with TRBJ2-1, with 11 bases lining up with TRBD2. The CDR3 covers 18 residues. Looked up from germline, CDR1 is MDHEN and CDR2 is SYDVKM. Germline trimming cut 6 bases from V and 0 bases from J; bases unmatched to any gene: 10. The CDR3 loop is CASSSLAGGRSSYNEQFF. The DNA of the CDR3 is TGTGCCAGCAGCTCCCTAGCGGGGGGTCGCAGCTCCTACAATGAGCAGTTCTTC. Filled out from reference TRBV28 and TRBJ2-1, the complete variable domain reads DVKVTQSSRYLVKRTGEKVFLECVQDMDHENMFWYRQDPGLGLRLIYFSYDVKMKEKGDIPEGYSVSREKKERFSLILESASTNQTSMYLCASSSLAGGRSSYNEQFFGPGTRLTVL.

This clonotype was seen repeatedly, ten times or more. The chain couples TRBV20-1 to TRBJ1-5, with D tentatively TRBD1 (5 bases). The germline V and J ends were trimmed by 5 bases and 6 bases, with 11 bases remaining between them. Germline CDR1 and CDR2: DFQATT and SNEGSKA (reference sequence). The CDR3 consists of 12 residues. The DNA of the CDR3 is TGCAGTGCTTCCAGGGACGTTCAGCCCCAGCATTTT. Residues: CSASRDVQPQHF.